A selection of T cell receptor beta chains follows, all from one sample in a study of blood T cell repertoires in COVID-19. Only in-frame clones appear in the TCRdb table, and some are missing; sequencing was by immunoSEQ multiplex PCR. Here the sample spans about 190,000 clones, 70% to 85% being singletons. Sequencing was done on a sample of peripheral blood. These receptors were collected from a woman under 40 with acute or convalescent COVID-19. The CDR3 runs from the conserved cysteine through the conserved F or W. Fields, in order: D gene, J gene, V gene, clone size, CDR3 protein, CDR3 DNA. D genes are given only for firm matches. Not every row has a clone size; where given, it reads once, few, many or a size class.

TRBD1 TRBJ1-3 TRBV9 - CASSFRPGQRNTIYF TGTGCCAGCAGCTTTCGTCCGGGACAGCGAAACACCATATATTTT
TRBD2 TRBJ2-3 TRBV4-3 - CASSQDSGTSGGADTQYF TGCGCCAGCAGCCAAGATTCGGGGACTAGCGGGGGGGCAGATACGCAGTATTTT
- TRBJ1-1 TRBV7-2 - CASTRERAWDTEAFF TGTGCCAGCACTCGCGAGCGGGCTTGGGACACTGAAGCTTTCTTT
TRBD1 TRBJ1-1 TRBV5-4 - CASSLVLTGDVNTEAFF TGTGCCAGCAGCTTGGTATTAACAGGGGATGTGAACACTGAAGCTTTCTTT
- TRBJ1-1 TRBV19 - CASSIDAVSDTTAFF TGTGCCAGTAGTATAGATGCGGTGTCGGATACTACGGCTTTCTTT
- TRBJ1-1 TRBV6-5 - CASSYIGEATEAFF TGTGCCAGCAGTTACATCGGGGAAGCCACTGAAGCTTTCTTT
- TRBJ2-7 TRBV25-1 - CASSEGPYDEQYF TGTGCCAGCAGTGAAGGGCCTTACGACGAGCAGTACTTC
- TRBJ2-7 TRBV6-2/TRBV6-3 - CASSYLAYEQYF TGTGCCAGCAGTTATCTGGCTTACGAGCAGTACTTC
- TRBJ1-1 TRBV5-4 - CASRVWAGEAFF TGTGCCAGCCGCGTTTGGGCCGGTGAAGCTTTCTTT
TRBD1 TRBJ2-5 TRBV7-9 - CASSLGQGGQETQYF TGTGCCAGCAGCTTGGGACAGGGAGGGCAAGAGACCCAGTACTTC
- TRBJ2-4 TRBV4-3 few CASSPVTLAKNIQYF TGCGCCAGCAGCCCTGTTACTTTAGCCAAAAACATTCAGTACTTC
- TRBJ1-6 TRBV7-9 - CASSLVQASYNSPLHF TGTGCCAGCAGCTTAGTACAGGCCAGTTATAATTCACCCCTCCACTTT
- TRBJ2-3 TRBV6-4 many CASSDSMQGPDTQYF TGTGCCAGCAGTGACTCGATGCAGGGCCCAGATACGCAGTATTTT
- TRBJ1-1 TRBV28 few CASSPGAMNTEAFF TGTGCCAGCAGTCCAGGGGCGATGAACACTGAAGCTTTCTTT
- TRBJ2-1 TRBV5-1 - CASNQDSDNEQFF TGCGCCAGCAACCAAGACTCCGACAATGAGCAGTTCTTC
TRBD1 TRBJ1-1 TRBV6-6 - CASSNTGGRTEAFF TGTGCCAGCAGTAACACAGGGGGCCGCACTGAAGCTTTCTTT
- TRBJ1-4 TRBV6-6 - CASLWDSANEKLFF TGTGCCAGCCTTTGGGACTCGGCTAATGAAAAACTGTTTTTT
- TRBJ2-2 TRBV2 - CASSVRGSNTGELFF TGTGCCAGCAGTGTGCGGGGTTCGAACACCGGGGAGCTGTTTTTT
TRBD2 TRBJ2-5 TRBV7-8 - CASSKGEGPSGTILPRQETQYF TGTGCCAGCAGCAAAGGGGAGGGGCCTAGCGGAACAATTCTCCCACGCCAAGAGACCCAGTACTTC
- TRBJ1-5 TRBV28 - CASIKTGPNQPQHF TGTGCCAGCATTAAGACAGGCCCGAATCAGCCCCAGCATTTT
TRBD2 TRBJ2-3 TRBV2 - CASSPSLAGTDTQYF TGTGCCAGCAGCCCGAGCCTAGCGGGCACAGATACGCAGTATTTT
- TRBJ2-1 TRBV7-2 - CASSPPTGRWNEQFF TGTGCCAGCAGCCCCCCGACAGGGAGGTGGAATGAGCAGTTCTTC
TRBD1 TRBJ2-3 TRBV15 - CATSRDFPGTGVGDTQYF TGTGCCACCAGCAGAGATTTTCCCGGGACAGGGGTGGGCGATACGCAGTATTTT
- TRBJ1-1 TRBV7-9 few CASSTGQRAFF TGTGCCAGCAGCACGGGACAACGAGCTTTCTTT
TRBD1 TRBJ2-7 TRBV7-2 - CASSLGMTGYEQYF TGTGCCAGCAGCTTAGGAATGACAGGGTACGAGCAGTACTTC